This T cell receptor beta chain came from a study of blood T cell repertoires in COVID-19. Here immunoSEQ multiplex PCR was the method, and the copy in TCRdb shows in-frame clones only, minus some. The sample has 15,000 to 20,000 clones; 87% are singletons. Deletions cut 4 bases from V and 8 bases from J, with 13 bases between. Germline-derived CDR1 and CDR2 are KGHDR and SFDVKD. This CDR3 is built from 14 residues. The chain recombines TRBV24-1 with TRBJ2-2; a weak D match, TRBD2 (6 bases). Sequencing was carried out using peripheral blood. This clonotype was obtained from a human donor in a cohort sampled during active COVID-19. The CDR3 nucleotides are TGTGCCACCAGTGACCCCGGAGGGGCGGGGGAGCTGTTTTTT. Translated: CATSDPGGAGELFF.